The T cell receptor beta chain described here comes from a study of blood T cell repertoires in COVID-19 (dated by TCRdb to the early 2020s). With regard to the full study: Samples from collaborators originated in the United States, Italy and Spain and spanned both the acute and convalescent phases of COVID-19. The material from the prospective study consisted of cDNA or gDNA derived from T cells, B-cell-depleted T cells, or PBMCs. Subjects who had been exposed to COVID-19, were actively infected with it, or had recovered from it provided the deeply sampled blood TCRbeta repertoires that made up the dataset. Where available, HLA class I and class II types were taken from metadata supplied by the sample provider and were not determined by assay-based typing. The repertoires were made available in a free public database intended to serve as a resource for research on the immune response to SARS-CoV-2. Nearly every sample came with metadata listing a de-identified subject ID, COVID-19 status, age in years and sex. Samples came from the ongoing ImmuneRACE study (first 160 participants) plus 1,254 subjects from 6 global collaborators.

TCRbeta CDR3 regions were amplified from genomic DNA by means of the immunoSEQ Assay, a bias-controlled multiplex PCR. Processing in the source paper ran as follows. Within the assay, amplification of reference gene primers was used to estimate how many nucleated cells each sample contained. To quantify the absolute abundance of each unique TCRbeta CDR3 rearrangement, sequence reads were collapsed and filtered. Productive Simpson clonality was computed per sample as the square root of Simpson's diversity index over productive rearrangements. In its TCRdb copy, this immuneACCESS table keeps in-frame sequences only and misses some clones. Where compared with another copy, unresolved V genes explain less than half of these, and the others have no known cause. V and J calls plus clone size are reproduced from that table; the DNA served to infer D and trimming. Recorded for this sample are about 110,000 clones; 88% of them occurred a single time. Under 3% of the sample lies in the top ten.

Summary of the overall study and its limitations: The quantity of clinical and demographic metadata differed by source and by participant and was supplied without curation.

With regard to this clone: No antigen is known for it. The input lacks base qualities; no much larger clone sits a single base away.

Collaborating institutions collected whole blood in K2EDTA tubes following their own protocols. For TCRbeta analysis, collaborators shipped samples as frozen whole blood, isolated PBMCs, or DNA extracted from either of those sample types. The cysteine opens and the phenylalanine closes a CDR3 of 15 amino acids. The read is trimmed to its CDR3 DNA, 45 bases read in frame from base 1. Sequences LGHDT (CDR1) and YNNKEL (CDR2) are obtained from the germline V gene (reference sequence). V is cut back by 4 bases and J by 4 bases, with 5 bases in the junction unmatched. The V and J segments used are TRBV3-1 (or the pseudogene TRBV3-2) and TRBJ2-2; 8 central bases correspond to TRBD2. The TCR was taken from a human donor in a cohort sampled during active COVID-19. The sample was peripheral blood. The CDR3 protein: CASSRSGGATGELFF. Read as DNA, the sequence is TGTGCCAGCAGCCGGTCCGGGGGGGCCACCGGGGAGCTGTTTTTT.